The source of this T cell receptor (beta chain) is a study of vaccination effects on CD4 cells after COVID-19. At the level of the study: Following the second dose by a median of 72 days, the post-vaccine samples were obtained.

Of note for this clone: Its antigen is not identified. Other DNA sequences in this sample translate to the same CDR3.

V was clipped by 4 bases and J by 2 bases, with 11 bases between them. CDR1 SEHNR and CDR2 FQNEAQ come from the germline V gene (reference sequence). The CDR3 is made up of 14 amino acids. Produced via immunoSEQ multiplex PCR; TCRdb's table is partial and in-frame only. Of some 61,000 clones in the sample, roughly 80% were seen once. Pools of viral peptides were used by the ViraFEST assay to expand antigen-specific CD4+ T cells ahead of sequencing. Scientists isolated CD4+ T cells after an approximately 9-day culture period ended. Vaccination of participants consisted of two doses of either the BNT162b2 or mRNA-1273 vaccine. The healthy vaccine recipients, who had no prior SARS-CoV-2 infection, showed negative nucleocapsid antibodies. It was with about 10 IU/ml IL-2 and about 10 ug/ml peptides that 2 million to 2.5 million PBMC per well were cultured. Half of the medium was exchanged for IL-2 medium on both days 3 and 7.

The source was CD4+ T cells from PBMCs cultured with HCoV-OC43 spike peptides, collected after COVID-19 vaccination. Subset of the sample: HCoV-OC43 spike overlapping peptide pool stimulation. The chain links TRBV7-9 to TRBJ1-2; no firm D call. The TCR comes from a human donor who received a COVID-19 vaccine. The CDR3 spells CASSSRAVNYGYTF. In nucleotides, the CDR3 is TGTGCCAGCAGCTCCCGGGCGGTCAACTATGGCTACACCTTC.